Shown below are 15 T cell receptor beta chains from a single sample sequenced in a study of technical replicates of blood from a handful of donors. Some clones are missing from TCRdb's copy, which holds only in-frame ones; the method was immunoSEQ multiplex PCR. This table holds around 97,000 clones, 95% to 97% found once. The sample consisted of T cells isolated from PBMCs. These receptors were taken from a human donor in good health.

This chain links TRBV9 with TRBJ1-3; no reliable D call. V gave up 4 bases and J gave up 0 bases, with 11 bases separating them. Per germline, CDR1 SGDLS and CDR2 YYNGEE. The CDR3 length is 15 residues. CDR3 sequence (DNA): TGTGCCAGCAGCCTCCTCGAGATCTCTGGAAACACCATATATTTT. Protein: CASSLLEISGNTIYF.

The chain recombines TRBV30 with TRBJ2-7, with a possible D match to TRBD1 (6 bases). The germline V and J ends were trimmed by 4 bases and 4 bases, with 20 bases remaining between them. Germline loops: CDR1 GTSNPN, CDR2 SVGIG (reference sequence). CDR3 size: 15 residues. The chain's CDR3 is CAWTLRIRDTYEQYF. CDR3 nucleotides: TGTGCCTGGACCCTAAGAATCCGGGACACTTACGAGCAGTACTTC.

This rearrangement joins TRBV25-1 to TRBJ2-7; tentatively, D is TRBD2 (5 bases). Trimming took 3 bases from V and 3 from J, leaving 18 bases between them. Germline CDR1 and CDR2: MGHDK and SYGVNS. This CDR3 comprises 16 residues. DNA for the CDR3: TGTGCCAGCAGTGATGGAGGACTTGGACGCTTCTACGAGCAGTACTTC. Protein product: CASSDGGLGRFYEQYF.

The chain is built from TRBV29-1 and TRBJ2-3; the D gene is possibly TRBD1 (5 bases). Germline V lookup: CDR1 SQVTM, CDR2 ANQGSEA. This CDR3 comprises 14 residues. V lost 7 bases to trimming and J lost 0 bases, with 14 bases between them. CDR3 in amino acids: CSAIDSSSTDTQYF. CDR3 sequence (DNA): TGCAGCGCCATAGACAGTTCTAGCACAGATACGCAGTATTTT.

The V call is TRBV4-1, the J call TRBJ2-7; 8 bases match TRBD2. In germline, CDR1 is MGHRA, CDR2 YSYEKL. With V trimmed by 2 bases and J by 4 bases, 13 bases remained unmatched. This CDR3 is 17 amino acids long. As DNA, the CDR3 is TGCGCCAGCAGCCAATATACCTTGGGACTAGTGGGGTACGAGCAGTACTTC. This encodes CASSQYTLGLVGYEQYF.

The chain combines TRBV4-2 with TRBJ2-1; TRBD2 matches at 9 bases. Germline CDR1 LGHNA, CDR2 YNFKEQ. This CDR3 has 15 amino acids. Trimming removed 0 bases from V and 8 bases from J; junction bases left unmatched: 5. CDR3 in DNA: TGTGCCAGCAGCCAAGAAGTCACTAGCGGGTATGAGCAGTTCTTC. Encoded protein: CASSQEVTSGYEQFF.

The rearrangement joins TRBV4-2 to TRBJ2-7, with 9 bases that match TRBD1. The ends lost 6 bases at V and 3 bases at J; junction bases unmatched: 15. CDR1 and CDR2 from the germline V gene are LGHNA and YNFKEQ. The CDR3 has 17 residues. DNA of the CDR3: TGTGCCAGCAGTCCAAGAGAGACGGGACAGGGTAGCTACGAGCAGTACTTC. This translates into CASSPRETGQGSYEQYF.

The genes are TRBV27 and TRBJ2-4, with D perhaps TRBD2 (5 bases). CDR3 length: 16 residues. Trimming removed 6 bases from V and 0 bases from J, with 15 bases in between. Germline loops: CDR1 MNHEY, CDR2 SMNVEV (reference sequence). The chain's CDR3 is CASRSNGLLAKNIQYF. CDR3 DNA: TGTGCCAGCAGGTCGAATGGACTCCTAGCCAAAAACATTCAGTACTTC.

This rearrangement joins TRBV7-9 to TRBJ1-2, with 8 bases aligning to TRBD1. CDR3 size: 14 residues. The junction had 3 bases not matched to a gene; V was cut back by 0 bases and J by 6 bases. CDR1 and CDR2 from the germline V gene are SEHNR and FQNEAQ (reference sequence). DNA for the CDR3: TGTGCCAGCAGCTTAGCGTTGGGACAGGATGGCTACACCTTC. This sequence encodes CASSLALGQDGYTF.

This clone appeared a single time. This chain uses TRBV19 with TRBJ1-2, with a weak D call TRBD1 (5 bases). The V end lost 0 bases, the J end lost 6 bases, and 20 bases lay between the germline ends. CDR3 size: 17 residues. CDR1 and CDR2 from the germline V gene are LNHDA and SQIVND (reference sequence). CDR3 amino acids: CASSIDKMGLPRHGYTF. The CDR3 DNA sequence: TGTGCCAGTAGTATAGATAAAATGGGACTCCCCCGTCATGGCTACACCTTC.

The chain is built from TRBV5-1 and TRBJ2-7; D is unresolved. V was clipped by 0 bases and J by 3 bases, with 7 bases between them. Per the germline V gene, CDR1 is SGHRS and CDR2 is YFSETQ. The CDR3 has 13 amino acids. CDR3: CASSLVSGYEQYF. The CDR3 coding sequence is TGCGCCAGCAGCTTGGTATCGGGCTACGAGCAGTACTTC.

The rearrangement uses TRBV13 and TRBJ2-1; D not resolved. Germline assignment: CDR1 PRHDT and CDR2 FYEKMQ (reference sequence). There are 19 residues in the CDR3. The V gene lost 3 bases and the J gene lost 0 bases, with 21 bases spanning the gap. CDR3 protein: CASSFLTGNPRSSYNEQFF. As DNA, the CDR3 is TGTGCCAGCAGCTTTTTGACTGGTAACCCAAGAAGCTCCTACAATGAGCAGTTCTTC.

In DNA form, the CDR3 reads TGTGCCAGCAGCTTATCTGAGGACACTGAAGCTTTCTTT. It specifies CASSLSEDTEAFF. The rearrangement joins TRBV7-6 to TRBJ1-1; D unresolved. Germline lookup yields CDR1 SGHVS and CDR2 FNYEAQ. Trimming took off 2 bases at V and 3 bases at J, with 7 bases between the two ends. This CDR3 has 13 residues.

The chain links TRBV18 to TRBJ2-7; tentatively, D is TRBD1 (6 bases). The V gene's germline CDR1 is KGHSH and CDR2 LQKENI. The ends were cut back, 5 bases at V and 2 bases at J, with 19 bases in the middle. This CDR3 has 16 residues. CDR3 sequence reads: CASSFVGTPIAYEQYF. CDR3 bases: TGTGCCAGCTCATTTGTGGGGACACCCATCGCCTACGAGCAGTACTTC.

The gene calls are TRBV11-3 and TRBJ2-3; D not resolved. The CDR3 consists of 15 residues. Germline lookup yields CDR1 SGHNT and CDR2 YENEEA. Trimming shortened V by 5 bases and J by 4 bases, and 16 bases separated the two germline ends. The CDR3 here is CASSPFSGFPDTQYF. Written as DNA, the CDR3 is TGTGCCAGCAGCCCCTTCAGTGGTTTTCCAGATACGCAGTATTTT.